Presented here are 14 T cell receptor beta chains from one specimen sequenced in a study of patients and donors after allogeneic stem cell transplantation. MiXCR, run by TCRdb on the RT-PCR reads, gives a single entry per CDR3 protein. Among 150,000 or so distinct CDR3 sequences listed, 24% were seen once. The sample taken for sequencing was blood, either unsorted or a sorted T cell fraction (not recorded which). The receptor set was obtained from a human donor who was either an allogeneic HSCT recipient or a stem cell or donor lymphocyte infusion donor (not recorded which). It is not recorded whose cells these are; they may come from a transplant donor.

CDR3 amino acids: CASSGGQGTYGYTF. The CDR3 bases are TGTGCCAGCAGCGGGGGACAGGGAACCTATGGCTACACCTTC. This chain connects TRBV7-9 to TRBJ1-2; 9 nucleotides align to TRBD1. The V segment lost 5 bases and the J segment 4 bases; nucleotides outside the gene matches: 5. The germline CDR1 and CDR2 sequences are SEHNR and FQNEAQ (reference sequence). CDR3 size: 14 residues.

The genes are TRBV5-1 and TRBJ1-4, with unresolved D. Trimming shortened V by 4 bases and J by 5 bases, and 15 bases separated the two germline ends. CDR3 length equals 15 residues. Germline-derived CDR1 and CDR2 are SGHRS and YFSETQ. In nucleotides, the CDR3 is TGCGCCAGCAGCCTCTATACTACATTGAATGAAAAACTGTTTTTT. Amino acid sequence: CASSLYTTLNEKLFF.

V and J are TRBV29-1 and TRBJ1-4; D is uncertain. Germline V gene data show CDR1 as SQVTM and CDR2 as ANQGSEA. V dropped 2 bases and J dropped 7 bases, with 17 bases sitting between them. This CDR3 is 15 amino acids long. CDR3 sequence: CSVESATGKGEKLFF. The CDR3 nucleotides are TGCAGCGTTGAAAGCGCGACGGGCAAGGGTGAAAAACTGTTTTTT.

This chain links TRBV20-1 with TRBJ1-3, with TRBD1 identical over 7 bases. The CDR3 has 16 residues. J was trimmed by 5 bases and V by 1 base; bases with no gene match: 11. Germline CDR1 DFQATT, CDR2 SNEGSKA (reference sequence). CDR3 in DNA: TGCAGTGCTAGAGCAACTCGACAGGGTTCGAGAAACACCATATATTTT. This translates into CSARATRQGSRNTIYF.

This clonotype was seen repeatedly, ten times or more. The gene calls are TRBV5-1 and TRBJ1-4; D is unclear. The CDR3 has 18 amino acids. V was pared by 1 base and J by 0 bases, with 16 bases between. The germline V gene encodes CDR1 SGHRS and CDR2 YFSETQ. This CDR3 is CASSLSPRTLSTNEKLFF. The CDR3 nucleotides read TGCGCCAGCAGCTTGTCACCCAGGACCCTCTCAACTAATGAAAAACTGTTTTTT.

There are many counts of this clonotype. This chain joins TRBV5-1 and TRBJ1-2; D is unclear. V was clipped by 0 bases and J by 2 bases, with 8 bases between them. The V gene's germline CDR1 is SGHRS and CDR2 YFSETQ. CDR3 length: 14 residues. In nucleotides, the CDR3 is TGCGCCAGCAGCTTGGCCCCGGGAAACTATGGCTACACCTTC. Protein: CASSLAPGNYGYTF.

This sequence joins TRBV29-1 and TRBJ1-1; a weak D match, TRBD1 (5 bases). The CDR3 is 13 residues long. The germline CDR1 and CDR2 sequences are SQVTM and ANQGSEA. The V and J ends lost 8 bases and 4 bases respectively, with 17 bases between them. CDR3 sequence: CSFQAGQSTEAFF. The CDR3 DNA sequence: TGCAGCTTTCAAGCGGGGCAGAGCACTGAAGCTTTCTTT.

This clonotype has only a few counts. This CDR3 is CSARRAQLSYEQYF. The CDR3 DNA reads as TGCAGTGCCCGGAGGGCGCAACTCTCCTACGAGCAGTACTTC. The chain joins TRBV20-1 to TRBJ2-7; the D gene is possibly TRBD2 (6 bases). The CDR3 consists of 14 residues. V was cut by 6 bases and J by 0 bases, with 15 bases left in between. Germline V lookup: CDR1 DFQATT, CDR2 SNEGSKA (reference sequence).

CDR3 amino acids: CASSLVSRTVTSGANVLTF. The CDR3, as DNA: TGTGCCAGCAGCTTAGTCTCAAGGACAGTGACCTCTGGGGCCAACGTCCTGACTTTC. The V gene is TRBV7-9, the J gene TRBJ2-6, with D perhaps matching TRBD1 (6 bases). Germline CDR1 reads SEHNR; CDR2 reads FQNEAQ (reference sequence). V lost 1 base, J lost 0 bases, and 16 bases lay in between. The CDR3 contains 19 residues.

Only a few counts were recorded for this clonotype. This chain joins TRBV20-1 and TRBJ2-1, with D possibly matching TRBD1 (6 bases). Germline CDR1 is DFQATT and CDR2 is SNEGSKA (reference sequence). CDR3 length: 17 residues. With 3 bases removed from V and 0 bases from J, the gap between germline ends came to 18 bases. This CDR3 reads CSARILQGFSSYNEQFF. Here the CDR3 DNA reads TGCAGTGCTAGGATATTACAGGGTTTCAGCTCCTACAATGAGCAGTTCTTC.

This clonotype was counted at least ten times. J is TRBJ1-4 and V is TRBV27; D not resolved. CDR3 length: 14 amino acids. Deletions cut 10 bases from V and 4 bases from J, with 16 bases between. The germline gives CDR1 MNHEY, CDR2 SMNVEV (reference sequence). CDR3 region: CATRERHHNEKLFF. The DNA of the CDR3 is TGTGCCACCCGAGAGAGACACCATAATGAAAAACTGTTTTTT.

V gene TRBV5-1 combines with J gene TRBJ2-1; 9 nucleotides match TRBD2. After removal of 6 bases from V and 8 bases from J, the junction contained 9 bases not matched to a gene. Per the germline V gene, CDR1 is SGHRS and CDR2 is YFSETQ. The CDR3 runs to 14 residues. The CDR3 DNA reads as TGCGCCAGCATGGTAGCGGGAGTAGGTGATGAGCAGTTCTTC. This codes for CASMVAGVGDEQFF.

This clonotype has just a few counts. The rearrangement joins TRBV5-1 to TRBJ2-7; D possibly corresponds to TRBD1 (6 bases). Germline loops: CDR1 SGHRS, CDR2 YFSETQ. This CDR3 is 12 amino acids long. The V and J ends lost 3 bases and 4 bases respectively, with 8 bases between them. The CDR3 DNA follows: TGCGCCAGCAGCTCGAGGGGGTACGAGCAGTACTTC. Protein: CASSSRGYEQYF.

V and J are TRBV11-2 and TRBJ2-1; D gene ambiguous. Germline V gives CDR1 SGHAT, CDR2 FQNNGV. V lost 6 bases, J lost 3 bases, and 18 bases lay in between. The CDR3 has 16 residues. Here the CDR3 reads CASRVLSRSGYNEQFF. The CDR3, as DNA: TGTGCCAGCAGGGTCCTGAGTAGGTCGGGCTACAATGAGCAGTTCTTC.